The TCR beta chain described here comes from a study of blood T cell repertoires in COVID-19. Background on the study: Donors in the United States, Italy and Spain gave samples during acute or convalescent COVID-19. PBMCs, B-cell-depleted T cells, or T cells were the source of the cDNA or gDNA that made up the material.

In this sample, this clone turned up once. This CDR3 is built from 19 residues. The V end was cut by 4 bases, the J end by 4 bases, with 28 bases between. CDR1 MGHRA and CDR2 YSYEKL come from the germline V gene. Repertoires were generated with immunoSEQ multiplex PCR, while TCRdb's copy carries only in-frame clones and drops some. The table has roughly 110,000 clones, 82% seen once; the top ten hold roughly 7.9%. This TCR was sampled from a man aged 65 to 79 with acute or convalescent COVID-19. The material sequenced was peripheral blood. The chain joins TRBV4-1 to TRBJ1-1; possible D gene TRBD1, 5 bases. The CDR3 sequence is CASSRKQTDLGPTGTEAFF. CDR3 in DNA: TGCGCCAGCAGCCGAAAACAAACCGACTTGGGGCCGACGGGCACTGAAGCTTTCTTT.